The rows below give T cell receptor beta chains drawn from one sample of a study of T cells after yellow fever vaccination. Each CDR3 protein is one row after TCRdb ran MiXCR on the 5' RACE reads. The repertoire holds roughly 170,000 distinct CDR3 sequences, with 6.2% as singletons. This specimen was CD4+ T cells sorted from PBMCs, taken on the day of the first yellow fever vaccination. Every receptor here comes from a man younger than 35 who received the YFV17D yellow fever vaccine. Each CDR3 is given with its conserved first and last residue. The order of the fields is J gene, V gene, D gene, clone size, CDR3 protein, CDR3 DNA. The D gene is left open where the match is weak. Size is omitted from some rows. Given values are once, few, many or a class for expanded clones.

j_call: TRBJ1-5
v_call: TRBV29-1
d_call: .
clone_size: few
cdr3_aa: CSVAPDNQPQHF
cdr3_nt: TGCAGCGTTGCCCCCGACAATCAGCCCCAGCATTTT

j_call: TRBJ2-3
v_call: TRBV6-1
d_call: .
clone_size: many
cdr3_aa: CASSLVRRDTQYF
cdr3_nt: TGTGCCAGCAGCCTGGTGAGGAGAGATACGCAGTATTTT

j_call: TRBJ1-1
v_call: TRBV11-2
d_call: .
clone_size: few
cdr3_aa: CASSLFLGGVYTEAFF
cdr3_nt: TGTGCCAGCAGCTTATTCCTCGGGGGGGTGTACACTGAAGCTTTCTTT

j_call: TRBJ1-5
v_call: TRBV24-1
d_call: .
clone_size: few
cdr3_aa: CATSDSPASGRNQPQHF
cdr3_nt: TGTGCCACCAGTGATTCGCCCGCGAGTGGGCGCAATCAGCCCCAGCATTTT

j_call: TRBJ2-3
v_call: TRBV4-2
d_call: TRBD2
clone_size: many
cdr3_aa: CASSQEPAGATDTQYF
cdr3_nt: TGTGCCAGCAGCCAAGAACCAGCGGGGGCCACAGATACGCAGTATTTT

j_call: TRBJ1-4
v_call: TRBV5-1
d_call: TRBD1
clone_size: many
cdr3_aa: CASSIGQGGEKLFF
cdr3_nt: TGCGCCAGCAGCATTGGGCAGGGGGGTGAAAAACTGTTTTTT

j_call: TRBJ2-3
v_call: TRBV20-1
d_call: .
clone_size: many
cdr3_aa: CSARQSTDTQYF
cdr3_nt: TGCAGTGCCCGACAGAGCACAGATACGCAGTATTTT

j_call: TRBJ2-2
v_call: TRBV18
d_call: .
clone_size: .
cdr3_aa: CASSPLAGETGELFF
cdr3_nt: TGTGCCAGCTCACCTCTAGCAGGTGAAACCGGGGAGCTGTTTTTT

j_call: TRBJ1-1
v_call: TRBV10-3
d_call: .
clone_size: .
cdr3_aa: CAIRCNMATEAFF
cdr3_nt: TGTGCCATCAGATGCAACATGGCCACTGAAGCTTTCTTT

j_call: TRBJ2-5
v_call: TRBV6-2/TRBV6-3
d_call: TRBD1
clone_size: .
cdr3_aa: CASRDRRGLAETQYF
cdr3_nt: TGTGCCAGCAGGGACCGCAGGGGGCTAGCAGAGACCCAGTACTTC

j_call: TRBJ2-7
v_call: TRBV4-1
d_call: .
clone_size: .
cdr3_aa: CASSQVEGKRYF
cdr3_nt: TGCGCCAGCAGCCAAGTCGAAGGAAAGCGGTACTTC

j_call: TRBJ1-4
v_call: TRBV5-1
d_call: TRBD1
clone_size: many
cdr3_aa: CASSPTGASNEKLFF
cdr3_nt: TGCGCCAGCAGCCCGACAGGGGCATCTAATGAAAAACTGTTTTTT

j_call: TRBJ2-1
v_call: TRBV7-6
d_call: TRBD2
clone_size: many
cdr3_aa: CASSRTGLAGGGEQFF
cdr3_nt: TGTGCCAGCAGCAGGACGGGACTAGCGGGGGGTGGGGAGCAGTTCTTC

j_call: TRBJ2-1
v_call: TRBV12-3/TRBV12-4
d_call: .
clone_size: many
cdr3_aa: CASMENYNNEQFF
cdr3_nt: TGTGCCAGCATGGAGAATTACAACAATGAGCAGTTCTTC

j_call: TRBJ2-2
v_call: TRBV5-1
d_call: TRBD2
clone_size: many
cdr3_aa: CASNVGGTGTGELFF
cdr3_nt: TGCGCCAGCAACGTCGGGGGGACTGGCACCGGGGAGCTGTTTTTT

j_call: TRBJ2-1
v_call: TRBV7-2
d_call: .
clone_size: few
cdr3_aa: CASSLAPRPSYNEQFF
cdr3_nt: TGTGCCAGCAGCTTGGCCCCACGGCCCTCCTACAATGAGCAGTTCTTC

j_call: TRBJ1-1
v_call: TRBV27
d_call: .
clone_size: .
cdr3_aa: CASSSAGAGENTEAFF
cdr3_nt: TGTGCCAGCAGTTCTGCCGGGGCAGGGGAGAACACTGAAGCTTTCTTT

j_call: TRBJ2-3
v_call: TRBV20-1
d_call: TRBD2
clone_size: many
cdr3_aa: CSASSGGAQDTQYF
cdr3_nt: TGCAGTGCCTCTAGCGGGGGGGCCCAAGATACGCAGTATTTT

j_call: TRBJ2-7
v_call: TRBV6-2/TRBV6-3
d_call: .
clone_size: .
cdr3_aa: CASRRNFGTDSYEQYF
cdr3_nt: TGTGCCAGCAGGAGAAATTTCGGGACTGATTCCTACGAGCAGTACTTC

j_call: TRBJ1-5
v_call: TRBV6-2/TRBV6-3
d_call: .
clone_size: many
cdr3_aa: CASSPRQGSNQPQHF
cdr3_nt: TGTGCCAGCAGCCCACGGCAGGGTAGCAATCAGCCCCAGCATTTT

j_call: TRBJ1-1
v_call: TRBV20-1
d_call: .
clone_size: many
cdr3_aa: CSARGGSRDTEAFF
cdr3_nt: TGCAGTGCTAGAGGGGGGTCGAGAGACACTGAAGCTTTCTTT

j_call: TRBJ2-5
v_call: TRBV11-3
d_call: .
clone_size: few
cdr3_aa: CASSPTGKQETQYF
cdr3_nt: TGTGCCAGCAGCCCGACCGGGAAGCAAGAGACCCAGTACTTC